This TCR beta chain stems from a study of T cell repertoires in cytomegalovirus infection. In the study overall: A matching HLA type, together with CMV infection, was signaled by public TCR beta signatures.

The CDR3 runs 18 residues. V gave up 10 bases and J gave up 7 bases; unmatched junction bases: 24. Germline V gene sequence: CDR1 LGHNA, CDR2 YSLEER. TCRdb recomputed calls from the reads with MiXCR, one row per CDR3 protein. The data hold approximately 590,000 distinct CDR3 sequences, with roughly 43% observed a single time. To note about this clonotype: What it binds is unknown.

This rearrangement joins TRBV4-3 to TRBJ2-1; 8 positions agree with TRBD2. The sample in question was cultured PBMCs, obtained from culture after CMV antigen stimulation. The clonotype was recovered from a human donor in good health (CMV status not recorded). Some clones in this sample may be carry-over from other donors' samples. CDR3 loop: CANGLFRREGRTVNEQFF. The CDR3 nucleotides are TGCGCCAATGGGCTATTCAGACGGGAGGGCCGGACAGTGAATGAGCAGTTCTTC.